The TCR beta chain under discussion was sequenced for a study of T cell responses to AZD1222 COVID-19 vaccine. Study information: Doses given second, at about 4 or about 12 weeks, were pooled.

Study outcomes and limitations: No day 14 peak samples; only post-peak repertoires were characterized. The CD4 TCRs associated with vaccination extended across spike and predominated at 160-218 and 743-854. Of spike-specific TCRs, nearly half reportedly target regions left unmutated in variants.

Germline CDR1 MNHEY, CDR2 SVGAGI. CDR3 length: 15 residues. J lost 4 bases, V lost 4 bases, and 8 bases had no gene match. The data were produced by immunoSEQ multiplex PCR, yet TCRdb's version contains in-frame clones alone and is incomplete. Of 150,000 or so clones detected, under 95% appear once; the ten largest clones hold 1.5% to 2%. Details on this clone: What it binds is unknown.

The receptor's source is an adult in good health. The sequences come from peripheral blood, collected on day 0 of AZD1222 vaccination. The rearrangement uses TRBV6-5 and TRBJ1-2; 8 positions agree with TRBD1. CDR3 sequence (DNA): TGTGCCAGCAGTTCTAGGACAGGGAACTTCTATGGCTACACCTTC. Translated: CASSSRTGNFYGYTF.